The 22 T cell receptor beta chains presented below share a single source sample, sequenced in a study of cytomegalovirus exposure and HLA in healthy donors. Repertoires were generated with immunoSEQ multiplex PCR, while TCRdb's copy carries only in-frame clones and drops some. The sample carries more than 95,000 clones, about 82% recorded once. Sequencing input: PBMCs. The source of these receptors is a man between 18 and 35 years old in good health and CMV-seronegative.

V and J are TRBV6-1 and TRBJ1-5; 8 bases match TRBD1. The V segment lost 2 bases and the J segment 5 bases; nucleotides outside the gene matches: 5. The CDR3 runs to 15 residues. CDR1 and CDR2 (germline): MNHNS, SASEGT. DNA of the CDR3: TGTGCCAGCAGTGAATCGCGGACAGGGTATCAGCCCCAGCATTTT. Its protein is CASSESRTGYQPQHF.

This clone was seen a single time. Other DNA sequences of this sample code for an identical CDR3. This chain joins TRBV2 and TRBJ2-2; TRBD1 is a possible D gene (7 bases). The V gene lost 3 bases and the J gene lost 4 bases, with 12 bases spanning the gap. CDR1 and CDR2 from the germline V gene are SNHLY and FYNNEI. This CDR3 contains 15 residues. CDR3 in amino acids: CASSESGGSTGELFF. CDR3 DNA sequence: TGTGCCAGCAGTGAGTCAGGGGGGAGCACCGGGGAGCTGTTTTTT.

This chain joins TRBV2 and TRBJ2-7; 7 positions agree with TRBD2. This CDR3 is built from 11 residues. The germline V gene has CDR1 SNHLY and CDR2 FYNNEI. V was clipped by 11 bases and J by 9 bases; unmatched bases: 10. This CDR3 is CAGGEGFGQYF. Here the CDR3 DNA reads TGTGCCGGAGGGGAGGGTTTTGGGCAGTACTTC.

This chain links TRBV6-1 with TRBJ2-7; D gene uncertain. Trimming removed 6 bases at V and 3 bases at J, with 12 bases between. The germline V gene has CDR1 MNHNS and CDR2 SASEGT. This CDR3 contains 13 residues. The CDR3 DNA is TGTGCCAGCAGAAAACAGAGCTTCTACGAGCAGTACTTC. Translated, it gives CASRKQSFYEQYF.

This chain connects TRBV2 to TRBJ1-6; D is possibly TRBD1 (6 bases). The V gene's germline CDR1 is SNHLY and CDR2 FYNNEI. The CDR3 is 14 residues long. The V end lost 5 bases, the J end lost 11 bases, and 16 bases lay between the germline ends. In nucleotides, the CDR3 is TGTGCCAGCAGTCTTACAGGGCATGGGACACCCCTCCACTTT. This gives the protein CASSLTGHGTPLHF.

The chain uses TRBV18 and TRBJ2-3; D is unclear. V lost 1 base and J lost 6, with 11 bases in between. Looked up from germline, CDR1 is KGHSH and CDR2 is LQKENI. There are 14 residues in the CDR3. The CDR3 coding sequence is TGTGCCAGCTCACCACGGATTAGCTGGGATACGCAGTATTTT. It encodes CASSPRISWDTQYF.

This sequence joins TRBV2 and TRBJ1-4; D is unclear. V gave up 4 bases and J gave up 3 bases, with 9 bases separating them. CDR3 length equals 14 residues. CDR1 is SNHLY, CDR2 FYNNEI, per germline. The CDR3 bases are TGTGCCAGCAGTGGCAAGGGAGCTAATGAAAAACTGTTTTTT. Translating it yields CASSGKGANEKLFF.

The CDR3 coding sequence is TGCGCCAGCAGTGAGGGCTCTGGGACCCAGTACTTC. Amino acid sequence: CASSEGSGTQYF. The genes are TRBV10-1 and TRBJ2-5; D ambiguous. CDR1 and CDR2 (germline): WNHNN, SYGVQD (reference sequence). The CDR3 is made up of 12 amino acids. Trimming removed 2 bases from V and 7 bases from J, with 8 bases in between.

CDR3 region: CAWSVQRTSGRAADTQYF. CDR3 bases: TGTGCCTGGAGTGTACAAAGGACTAGCGGGAGGGCTGCAGATACGCAGTATTTT. The chain carries TRBV30 and TRBJ2-3, with TRBD2 identical over 15 bases. V gave up 0 bases and J gave up 4 bases; unmatched junction bases: 8. CDR1 is GTSNPN, CDR2 SVGIG, per germline (reference sequence). The CDR3 is 18 residues long.

This rearrangement joins TRBV7-6 to TRBJ2-1; 10 bases fit TRBD2. The length of the CDR3 is 15 residues. The junction had 3 bases not matched to a gene; V was cut back by 1 base and J by 6 bases. The germline V gene has CDR1 SGHVS and CDR2 FNYEAQ. DNA of the CDR3: TGTGCCAGCAGCTTAGGTGCTAGCGGGAGCAATGAGCAGTTCTTC. Its translation: CASSLGASGSNEQFF.

In its sample, this clone was seen once. In DNA form, the CDR3 reads TGTGCCAGCAGCCTGACAGGGGCTGGGAACACTGAAGCTTTCTTT. It is translated as CASSLTGAGNTEAFF. This sequence joins TRBV14 and TRBJ1-1; TRBD1 matches 8 bases. Per germline, CDR1 SGHDN and CDR2 FVKESK. With 4 bases clipped from V and 1 base from J, the junction kept 5 bases outside the gene matches. This CDR3 has 15 amino acids.

The V gene is TRBV10-3, the J gene TRBJ2-7; a weak D match, TRBD2 (6 bases). V was pared by 2 bases and J by 0 bases, with 11 bases between. Germline CDR1 is ENHRY and CDR2 is SYGVKD. The CDR3 runs 15 residues. This chain's CDR3 is CAISEVAETSYEQYF. The CDR3 nucleotides read TGTGCCATCAGTGAGGTAGCGGAGACCTCCTACGAGCAGTACTTC.

The chain uses TRBV7-2 and TRBJ2-1; 7 bases line up with TRBD1. V lost 5 bases and J lost 7; bases outside the gene matches: 8. The CDR3 runs 14 residues. Germline V gives CDR1 SGHTA, CDR2 FQGNSA. For the CDR3, the DNA is TGTGCCAGCAGCCCCGGACAGGCTTGGAATGAGCAGTTCTTC. Its translation: CASSPGQAWNEQFF.

This clone was detected only a few times. V gene TRBV6-1 combines with J gene TRBJ2-7, with 7 bases that match TRBD1. The CDR3 is 14 residues long. Germline loops: CDR1 MNHNS, CDR2 SASEGT. Trimming at V came to 6 bases and at J to 1 base, leaving 6 bases not matched to a gene. The CDR3, as DNA: TGTGCCAGCAGCAACAGGGGTAGATCCTACGAGCAGTACTTC. Its protein product is CASSNRGRSYEQYF.

This clone appeared a single time. The V gene is TRBV2, the J gene TRBJ1-6; a possible D gene is TRBD1 (6 bases). V lost 7 bases and J 0 bases, leaving 10 bases between the germline ends. The CDR3 is 15 amino acids. Germline V CDR1 and CDR2: SNHLY, FYNNEI. Here the CDR3 reads CASTLDSSYNSPLHF. CDR3 in DNA: TGTGCCAGCACTTTGGACAGCTCCTATAATTCACCCCTCCACTTT.

The CDR3 nucleotides read TGTGCCAGCAGCTCTTCTCTGGGGCGAGATACGCAGTATTTT. Translating it yields CASSSSLGRDTQYF. J is TRBJ2-3 and V is TRBV6-5, with D maybe TRBD1 (5 bases). CDR3 length: 14 residues. V gave up 6 bases and J gave up 5 bases, with 15 bases separating them. Germline CDR1 is MNHEY and CDR2 is SVGAGI.

This chain links TRBV29-1 with TRBJ2-4; a weak D match, TRBD2 (5 bases). Per germline, CDR1 SQVTM and CDR2 ANQGSEA. The CDR3 extends over 12 amino acids. V dropped 1 base and J dropped 8 bases, with 9 bases sitting between them. The CDR3 sequence is CSVEGKADIQYF. DNA for the CDR3: TGCAGCGTTGAAGGGAAAGCGGACATTCAGTACTTC.

The chain carries TRBV30 and TRBJ1-2; D might be TRBD1 (5 bases). The CDR3 is 14 amino acids. Germline CDR1 is GTSNPN and CDR2 is SVGIG (reference sequence). V shed 0 bases and J shed 2 bases, with 10 bases lying between them. CDR3 sequence (DNA): TGTGCCTGGAGTGTCGCGACAGTAAACTATGGCTACACCTTC. It is translated as CAWSVATVNYGYTF.

The gene calls are TRBV5-1 and TRBJ1-3, with a possible D match to TRBD1 (6 bases). V lost 4 bases and J lost 1, with 9 bases in between. This CDR3 is built from 14 residues. CDR1 is SGHRS and CDR2 is YFSETQ in the germline V gene. The CDR3 protein is CASSPDSSGNTIYF. CDR3 in DNA: TGCGCCAGCAGCCCGGACAGTTCTGGAAACACCATATATTTT.

The chain couples TRBV6-5 to TRBJ1-1; TRBD1 might be the D (5 bases). Looked up from germline, CDR1 is MNHEY and CDR2 is SVGAGI. The germline V and J ends were trimmed by 6 bases and 0 bases, with 14 bases remaining between them. The length of the CDR3 is 15 residues. CDR3 loop: CASSLPGSMNTEAFF. The DNA of the CDR3 is TGTGCCAGCAGCTTGCCAGGGTCTATGAACACTGAAGCTTTCTTT.

The chain combines TRBV13 with TRBJ1-2; 7 bases map to TRBD1. CDR1 is PRHDT, CDR2 FYEKMQ, per germline (reference sequence). The V segment lost 5 bases and the J segment 7 bases; nucleotides outside the gene matches: 31. The CDR3 is 21 residues long. The CDR3 sequence is CASSPRIFLTPGTERLSGYTF. Here the CDR3 DNA reads TGTGCCAGCAGCCCCCGAATATTCCTCACTCCCGGGACAGAAAGGCTTAGTGGCTACACCTTC.

This clone was detected once. The identical CDR3 is also encoded by other nucleotide sequences in the sample. The chain recombines TRBV5-1 with TRBJ1-1; D perhaps matches TRBD1 (6 bases). Trimming took off 0 bases at V and 1 base at J, with 7 bases between the two ends. Germline V gene data show CDR1 as SGHRS and CDR2 as YFSETQ. The CDR3 length is 14 residues. The CDR3 here is CASSLATGNTEAFF. The DNA of the CDR3 is TGCGCCAGCAGCTTGGCGACAGGGAACACTGAAGCTTTCTTT.